Shown below are 30 T cell receptor beta chains from a single sample sequenced in a study of CD8 T cells in ankylosing spondylitis. TCRdb reanalysed the 5' RACE reads using MiXCR and keeps one entry per CDR3 protein. The sample holds under 300,000 distinct CDR3 sequences, approximately 9% seen once. The material sequenced was blood, either unsorted or a sorted T cell fraction (not recorded which). These receptors all stem from a male donor with ankylosing spondylitis or in good health (not recorded which).

This clonotype was seen ten or more times. The chain couples TRBV6-1 to TRBJ1-2, with 11 bases that match TRBD1. This CDR3 is 18 amino acids long. CDR1 is MNHNS and CDR2 is SASEGT in the germline V gene. V gave up 0 bases and J gave up 3 bases; unmatched junction bases: 9. DNA of the CDR3: TGTGCCAGCAGTGAAGCTGGACTTGGACAGGGGGCGGACTATGGCTACACCTTC. Translated, it gives CASSEAGLGQGADYGYTF.

This clonotype was seen ten or more times. The chain's CDR3 is CSVPGLAGRKDTQYF. The CDR3 DNA reads TGCAGCGTTCCTGGACTAGCGGGAAGAAAAGATACGCAGTATTTT. J is TRBJ2-3 and V is TRBV29-1; 12 nucleotides align to TRBD2. Germline CDR1 SQVTM, CDR2 ANQGSEA. Unmatched junction bases numbered 8, after V lost 5 bases and J lost 5 bases. This CDR3 comprises 15 residues.

This clonotype was counted at least ten times. The chain has TRBV7-9 and TRBJ2-5, with TRBD1 matching over 7 bases. Per germline, CDR1 SEHNR and CDR2 FQNEAQ (reference sequence). With V trimmed by 6 bases and J by 3 bases, 7 bases remained unmatched. The CDR3 is made up of 14 amino acids. CDR3 region: CASSLSTGEETQYF. The CDR3 DNA reads TGTGCCAGCAGTCTCTCTACAGGGGAAGAGACCCAGTACTTC.

This clonotype was observed at least ten times. This chain connects TRBV20-1 to TRBJ2-5, with 8 bases fitting TRBD2. Looked up from germline, CDR1 is DFQATT and CDR2 is SNEGSKA (reference sequence). The CDR3 extends over 16 amino acids. With 5 bases clipped from V and 1 base from J, the junction kept 12 bases outside the gene matches. CDR3 sequence: CSAAPWKRGLQETQYF. DNA of the CDR3: TGCAGTGCTGCCCCCTGGAAGCGGGGGCTCCAAGAGACCCAGTACTTC.

This clonotype was counted at least ten times. This rearrangement joins TRBV10-3 to TRBJ1-2; maybe TRBD1 (6 bases). CDR1 is ENHRY and CDR2 is SYGVKD in the germline V gene. CDR3 length equals 12 residues. Trimming took 6 bases from V and 3 from J, leaving 8 bases between them. The CDR3 DNA reads TGTGCCATCAGGGCAGGGGACTATGGCTACACCTTC. As protein: CAIRAGDYGYTF.

The chain is built from TRBV6-1 and TRBJ1-4; no definite D call. The CDR3 runs to 15 residues. Trimming took off 8 bases at V and 1 base at J, with 14 bases between the two ends. Germline assignment: CDR1 MNHNS and CDR2 SASEGT. The CDR3 reads CASQTLGRTNEKLFF. The CDR3 coding sequence is TGTGCCAGCCAAACCCTGGGCAGAACTAATGAAAAACTGTTTTTT.

The rearrangement joins TRBV12-3 or TRBV12-4 to TRBJ2-7; TRBD2 matches at 8 bases. V gave up 3 bases and J gave up 7 bases; unmatched junction bases: 8. The CDR3 consists of 14 residues. The CDR3 sequence: CASSFGRGASEQYF. The CDR3, as DNA: TGTGCCAGCAGTTTTGGGCGGGGGGCGAGTGAGCAGTACTTC.

This clonotype has at least ten counts. V and J are TRBV6-5 and TRBJ2-1; D unresolved. The CDR3 runs 18 residues. Germline V gives CDR1 MNHEY, CDR2 SVGAGI. Trimming removed 5 bases from V and 0 bases from J, with 20 bases in between. CDR3 coding DNA: TGTGCCAGCAGTCACCCCTTATCGAGAGGTCGCTCCTACAATGAGCAGTTCTTC. It codes for CASSHPLSRGRSYNEQFF.

The CDR3 here is CASSLFGPPRYQETQYF. CDR3 nucleotides: TGTGCCAGCAGTTTATTTGGGCCCCCGAGGTACCAAGAGACCCAGTACTTC. This rearrangement joins TRBV12-3 or TRBV12-4 to TRBJ2-5, with D unclear. The V end was cut by 2 bases, the J end by 0 bases, with 16 bases between. The CDR3 spans 17 residues.

In its sample, this clonotype was seen many times. This chain connects TRBV15 to TRBJ2-4; D not resolved. Trimming stripped 5 bases from V and 0 bases from J, with 11 bases between. The CDR3 sequence is 15 residues long. Germline CDR1 reads LNHNV; CDR2 reads YYDKDF (reference sequence). The CDR3 region is CATSGLGLAKNIQYF. The CDR3 DNA is TGTGCCACCAGCGGGCTGGGTTTAGCCAAAAACATTCAGTACTTC.

This clonotype was seen at least ten times. This sequence joins TRBV7-2 and TRBJ1-2; 7 bases are a match to TRBD1. Germline CDR1 and CDR2: SGHTA and FQGNSA. The CDR3 loop spans 16 amino acids. The ends lost 0 bases at V and 1 base at J; junction bases unmatched: 5. The CDR3 region is CASSLAFGTDNYGYTF. For the CDR3, the DNA is TGTGCCAGCAGCTTAGCCTTCGGGACAGATAACTATGGCTACACCTTC. The full variable domain, with the rest looked up from reference TRBV7-2 and TRBJ1-2, is GAGVSQSPSNKVTEKGKDVELRCDPISGHTALYWYRQSLGQGLEFLIYFQGNSAPDKSGLPSDRFSAERTGGSVSTLTIQRTQQEDSAVYLCASSLAFGTDNYGYTFGSGTRLTVV.

The chain couples TRBV27 to TRBJ2-7, with D perhaps matching TRBD1 (6 bases). Trimming took off 8 bases at V and 5 bases at J, with 16 bases between the two ends. Per the germline V gene, CDR1 is MNHEY and CDR2 is SMNVEV (reference sequence). This CDR3 spans 13 amino acids. CDR3 nucleotide sequence: TGTGCCAGCGTGGAGACAGGTCAGGACGAGCAGTACTTC. Translated, it gives CASVETGQDEQYF.

This clonotype was picked up many times. The chain has TRBV9 and TRBJ1-2, with a possible D match to TRBD1 (5 bases). Germline V gene data show CDR1 as SGDLS and CDR2 as YYNGEE. The V gene lost 4 bases and the J gene lost 7 bases, with 20 bases spanning the gap. This CDR3 has 15 residues. The CDR3 DNA reads TGTGCCAGCAGCCCGGGTCGGGGGGAGACGTCTGGCTACACCTTC. It specifies CASSPGRGETSGYTF.

The sample holds a few counts of this clonotype. This chain uses TRBV7-2 with TRBJ2-7, with 7 bases fitting TRBD1. The CDR3 runs 15 residues. Germline trimming cut 5 bases from V and 3 bases from J; bases unmatched to any gene: 10. Germline-derived CDR1 and CDR2 are SGHTA and FQGNSA. As DNA, the CDR3 is TGTGCCAGCAGCACCACAGGGGTTGGGGGCTACGAGCAGTACTTC. Its protein is CASSTTGVGGYEQYF.

This clonotype was recorded at least ten times. V usage is TRBV5-5 and J usage is TRBJ1-1, with TRBD1 matching over 8 bases. CDR1 is SGHKS, CDR2 YYEKEE, per germline (reference sequence). The V segment lost 0 bases and the J segment 0 bases; nucleotides outside the gene matches: 4. The CDR3 extends over 16 amino acids. The CDR3 nucleotides are TGTGCCAGCAGCTTGGGGACAGGGTATTTGAACACTGAAGCTTTCTTT. Protein sequence: CASSLGTGYLNTEAFF.

J is TRBJ2-3 and V is TRBV7-6; TRBD1 aligns across 9 bases. Germline V lookup: CDR1 SGHVS, CDR2 FNYEAQ. The trim removed 5 bases at V and 2 bases at J, leaving 5 bases unmatched. The CDR3 consists of 15 residues. The CDR3: CASSLWTGDTDTQYF. DNA of the CDR3: TGTGCCAGCAGCCTGTGGACAGGGGACACAGATACGCAGTATTTT.

This clonotype appeared many times. This chain uses TRBV6-1 with TRBJ1-1, with D possibly being TRBD1 (5 bases). Germline loops: CDR1 MNHNS, CDR2 SASEGT. The CDR3 contains 14 residues. The V end was cut by 2 bases, the J end by 5 bases, with 12 bases between. CDR3 amino acids: CASSESGGVTEAFF. The CDR3 DNA reads as TGTGCCAGCAGTGAATCGGGGGGAGTGACTGAAGCTTTCTTT.

This clonotype was found many times. This chain joins TRBV5-1 and TRBJ1-1; 7 bases align to TRBD1. Unmatched junction bases numbered 11, after V lost 5 bases and J lost 1 base. Germline-derived CDR1 and CDR2 are SGHRS and YFSETQ. The length of the CDR3 is 16 residues. CDR3 DNA sequence: TGCGCCAGCAGGGTCCGGGACAGAAATCCGAACACTGAAGCTTTCTTT. It translates to CASRVRDRNPNTEAFF. Supplemented by reference TRBV5-1 and TRBJ1-1, the full variable domain reads KAGVTQTPRYLIKTRGQQVTLSCSPISGHRSVSWYQQTPGQGLQFLFEYFSETQRNKGNFPGRFSGRQFSNSRSEMNVSTLELGDSALYLCASRVRDRNPNTEAFFGQGTRLTVV.

This clonotype was detected ten times or more. V gene TRBV29-1 combines with J gene TRBJ1-2; 10 positions agree with TRBD1. The CDR3 contains 13 residues. Germline trimming cut 7 bases from V and 2 bases from J; bases unmatched to any gene: 4. Germline CDR1 and CDR2: SQVTM and ANQGSEA. The DNA for the CDR3 is TGCAGCGCGGGACAGGGGATAAACTATGGCTACACCTTC. Protein sequence: CSAGQGINYGYTF.

This clonotype has ten or more counts. The rearrangement links TRBV5-8 to TRBJ2-1; the match to TRBD2 covers 11 bases. This CDR3 is 17 amino acids long. CDR1 and CDR2 from the germline V gene are SGHTS and YDEGEE. Trimming cost V 1 base and J 4 bases; bases outside gene matches: 7. The CDR3 protein is CASSLLAGGHDYNEQFF. The CDR3 nucleotides are TGTGCCAGCAGCTTGCTAGCGGGGGGCCATGATTACAATGAGCAGTTCTTC.

This clonotype was detected only a few times. The gene calls are TRBV5-6 and TRBJ2-1; no clear D. Trimming left V 0 bases short and J 9 bases short, with 7 bases between. From germline, CDR1 is SGHDT and CDR2 YYEEEE. This CDR3 spans 12 amino acids. The chain's CDR3 is CASSLAPGEQFF. CDR3 coding DNA: TGTGCCAGCAGCTTGGCCCCCGGTGAGCAGTTCTTC. Complete variable domain (other parts from reference TRBV5-6 and TRBJ2-1): DAGVTQSPTHLIKTRGQQVTLRCSPKSGHDTVSWYQQALGQGPQFIFQYYEEEERQRGNFPDRFSGHQFPNYSSELNVNALLLGDSALYLCASSLAPGEQFFGPGTRLTVL.

This clonotype has at least ten counts. This sequence joins TRBV20-1 and TRBJ2-3; TRBD1 or TRBD2 may be the D gene (6 bases each). Germline V gives CDR1 DFQATT, CDR2 SNEGSKA (reference sequence). The CDR3 totals 14 residues. Trimming removed 5 bases at V and 5 bases at J, with 17 bases between. The CDR3 protein is CSAGAGGVVDTQYF. In DNA, the CDR3 is TGCAGTGCTGGAGCCGGGGGCGTGGTAGATACGCAGTATTTT.

The V gene is TRBV13, the J gene TRBJ2-2, with TRBD1 identical over 7 bases. V shed 5 bases and J 6 bases; nucleotides not matched to a gene: 6. Germline V gives CDR1 PRHDT, CDR2 FYEKMQ (reference sequence). CDR3 length: 14 residues. CDR3 residues: CASSQTGAAGELFF. The CDR3 DNA reads TGTGCCAGCAGCCAAACAGGGGCCGCCGGGGAGCTGTTTTTT.

This clonotype was picked up many times. The chain combines TRBV7-2 with TRBJ2-1, with TRBD2 matching over 7 bases. With 6 bases clipped from V and 7 bases from J, the junction kept 3 bases outside the gene matches. From germline, CDR1 is SGHTA and CDR2 FQGNSA. This CDR3 has 12 amino acids. The CDR3 sequence: CASRIGGNEQFF. The CDR3 DNA follows: TGTGCCAGCAGGATCGGGGGGAATGAGCAGTTCTTC.

This clonotype was detected only a few times. V is TRBV15 and J is TRBJ1-6; TRBD1 is a possible D gene (6 bases). V lost 3 bases to trimming and J lost 6 bases, with 21 bases between them. CDR3 length equals 18 residues. Germline CDR1 LNHNV, CDR2 YYDKDF (reference sequence). DNA for the CDR3: TGTGCCACCAGCAGGGATGGGGGCACGGCAGCTACTAATTCACCCCTCCACTTT. The encoded protein is CATSRDGGTAATNSPLHF.

J is TRBJ2-1 and V is TRBV5-1; D not certain. Trimming stripped 2 bases from V and 8 bases from J, with 14 bases between. CDR1 is SGHRS, CDR2 YFSETQ, per germline. The CDR3 consists of 14 residues. As DNA, the CDR3 is TGCGCCAGCAGCTTCGGAATCCGGGTTTATGAGCAGTTCTTC. It codes for CASSFGIRVYEQFF.

This clonotype was counted at least ten times. This chain connects TRBV20-1 to TRBJ2-5; D gene uncertain. In germline, CDR1 is DFQATT, CDR2 SNEGSKA (reference sequence). This CDR3 is 14 amino acids long. Deletions cut 2 bases from V and 5 bases from J, with 15 bases between. CDR3 nucleotide sequence: TGCAGTGCTAGATACCCCCGGACCCCGGAGACCCAGTACTTC. Translating gives CSARYPRTPETQYF.

The J gene is TRBJ2-7, the V gene TRBV5-1; 7 nucleotides line up with TRBD1. J was trimmed by 5 bases and V by 4 bases; bases with no gene match: 12. The germline V gene has CDR1 SGHRS and CDR2 YFSETQ. The CDR3 has 15 amino acids. CDR3 loop: CASSGTGEGWDEQYF. CDR3 nucleotide sequence: TGCGCCAGCAGCGGAACAGGGGAAGGGTGGGACGAGCAGTACTTC.

V usage is TRBV4-2 and J usage is TRBJ2-7; the match to TRBD2 covers 7 bases. This CDR3 is 15 amino acids long. V shed 1 base and J 4 bases; nucleotides not matched to a gene: 7. The germline V gene has CDR1 LGHNA and CDR2 YNFKEQ. CDR3 region: CASSQGKRDSYEQYF. The CDR3 nucleotides are TGTGCCAGCAGCCAAGGGAAGCGGGACTCATACGAGCAGTACTTC.

This clonotype was detected many times. V and J are TRBV3-1 and TRBJ2-1; 8 nucleotides match TRBD2. Germline loops: CDR1 LGHDT, CDR2 YNNKEL (reference sequence). The CDR3 spans 15 residues. With 6 bases clipped from V and 5 bases from J, the junction kept 9 bases outside the gene matches. CDR3 region: CASSFTSGTDNEQFF. In DNA form, the CDR3 reads TGTGCCAGCAGTTTCACTAGCGGAACTGACAATGAGCAGTTCTTC.